This T cell receptor (beta chain) was sequenced for a study of cytomegalovirus exposure and HLA in healthy donors. Whole-study findings and limits: In an earlier analysis, in under 700 donors, most V segments appeared productive either ~87% or ~30% of the time. The HLA-A and HLA-B alleles of most subjects were reportedly predicted accurately from TCR beta sequences. A missense variant in DCLRE1C was later tied to TCR beta V- and J-gene trimming.

PCR used 60 Vbeta primers and 13 Jbeta primers. The authors' processing: There were about 80 million unique TCR beta chains by a later count, and approximately 12 million of them were shared. TCRdb's table, derived via immunoSEQ multiplex PCR, lists solely in-frame clones and lacks some. V and J calls and clone size come straight from that table; D and trimming were deduced from the DNA. The table has hundreds of thousands of clones, roughly 84% seen once. Germline-derived CDR1 and CDR2 are SEHNR and FQNEAQ (reference sequence). The CDR3 length is 15 residues. Regarding this clone: Its antigen remains unidentified. One end of the junction does not line up with germline, which may come from a read error.

The rearrangement joins TRBV7-9 to TRBJ1-2; D uncertain. The clonotype was recovered from a girl aged 2-15 years in good health and CMV-seronegative. Material: PBMCs. DNA of the CDR3: TGTTCCAGCATCCCAGCGGGTTTGACCGTCTATGGCTACACCTTC. Amino acids: CSSIPAGLTVYGYTF.